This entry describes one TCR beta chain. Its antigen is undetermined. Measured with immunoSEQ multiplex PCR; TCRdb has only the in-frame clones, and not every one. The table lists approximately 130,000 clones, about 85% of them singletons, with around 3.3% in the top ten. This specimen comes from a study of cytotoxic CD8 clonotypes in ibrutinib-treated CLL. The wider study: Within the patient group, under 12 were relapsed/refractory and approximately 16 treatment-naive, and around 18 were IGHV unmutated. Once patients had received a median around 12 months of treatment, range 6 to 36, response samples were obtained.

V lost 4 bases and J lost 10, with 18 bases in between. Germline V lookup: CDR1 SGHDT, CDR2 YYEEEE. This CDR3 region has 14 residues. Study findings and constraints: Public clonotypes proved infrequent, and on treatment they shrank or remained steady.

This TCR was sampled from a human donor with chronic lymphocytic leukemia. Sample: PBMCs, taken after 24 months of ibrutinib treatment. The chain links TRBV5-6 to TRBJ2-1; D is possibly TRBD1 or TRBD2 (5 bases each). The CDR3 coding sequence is TGTGCCAGCAGCCAATTCGGGACCCCCGGGGAGCAGTTCTTC. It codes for CASSQFGTPGEQFF.